Reported below is one TCR beta chain. TCRdb keeps only in-frame clones here, not all; method: immunoSEQ multiplex PCR. The data show 52,000 or so clones, less than 90% seen once. V was shortened by 3 bases and J by 3 bases, with 3 bases between the two germline ends. The CDR3 totals 11 residues. CDR1 is SGHRS, CDR2 YFSETQ, per germline. The entry originates in a study of OX40 agonist ivuxolimab in advanced cancers. Sequencing was performed on CD4+ or CD8+ T cells sorted from blood, taken in a trial of the OX40 agonist ivuxolimab. The rearrangement uses TRBV5-1 and TRBJ2-5, with D unclear. This sequence was found in an adult with an advanced solid tumor such as melanoma, head and neck, liver or kidney cancer. In DNA, the CDR3 is TGCGCCAGCAGCTATGAAGAGACCCAGTACTTC. This codes for CASSYEETQYF.